This entry is about one TCR beta chain. Germline V gives CDR1 SGHNT, CDR2 YYREEE (reference sequence). The length of the CDR3 is 15 residues. The trim removed 3 bases at V and 7 bases at J, leaving 12 bases unmatched. Generated by immunoSEQ multiplex PCR, the TCRdb table keeps only in-frame clones and is missing some. The repertoire includes some 120,000 clones, about 90% of them detected once, and about 1.5% sits in the top ten. This specimen comes from a study of T cell changes during pregnancy in multiple sclerosis. This receptor was identified in a female donor with multiple sclerosis, enrolled in a pregnancy study. This chain uses TRBV5-4 with TRBJ2-7, with 8 positions matching TRBD1. Specimen: peripheral blood, collected in the third trimester of pregnancy. The CDR3 coding sequence is TGTGCCAGCAGCTCCGGGGGCAGGGGGCGAGGTGAGCAGTACTTC. As protein: CASSSGGRGRGEQYF.